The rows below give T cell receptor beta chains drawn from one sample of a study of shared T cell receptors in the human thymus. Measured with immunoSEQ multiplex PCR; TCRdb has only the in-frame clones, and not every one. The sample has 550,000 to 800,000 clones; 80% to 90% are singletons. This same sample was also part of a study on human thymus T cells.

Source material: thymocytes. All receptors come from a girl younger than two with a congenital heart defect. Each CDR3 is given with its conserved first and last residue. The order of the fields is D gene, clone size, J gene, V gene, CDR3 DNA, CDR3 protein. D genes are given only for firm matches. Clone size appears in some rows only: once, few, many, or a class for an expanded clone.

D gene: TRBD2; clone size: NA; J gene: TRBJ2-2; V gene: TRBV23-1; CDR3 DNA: TGCGCCAGCACCCCAGGTAGCGACGGGGGGGGCGGTTTGGGGGAGCTGTTTTTT; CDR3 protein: CASTPGSDGGGGLGELFF
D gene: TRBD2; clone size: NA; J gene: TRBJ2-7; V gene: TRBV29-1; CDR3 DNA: TGCAGCGTCGAGGTCCTAGCGGGGGGTTCCTACGAGCAGTACTTC; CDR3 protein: CSVEVLAGGSYEQYF
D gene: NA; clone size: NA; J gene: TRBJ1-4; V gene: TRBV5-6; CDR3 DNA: TGTGCCAGCAGCTTGGGGGGGACTTCAAAGGCTAATGAAAAACTGTTTTTT; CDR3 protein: CASSLGGTSKANEKLFF
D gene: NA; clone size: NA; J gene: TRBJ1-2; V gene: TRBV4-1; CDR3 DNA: TGCGCCAGCAGCCCCGTCCAGAACTATGGCTACACCTTC; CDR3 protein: CASSPVQNYGYTF
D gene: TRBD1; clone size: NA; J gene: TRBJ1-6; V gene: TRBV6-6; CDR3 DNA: TGTGCCAGCAGAAATGACAGGGACCCTTATAATTCACCCCTCCACTTT; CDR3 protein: CASRNDRDPYNSPLHF
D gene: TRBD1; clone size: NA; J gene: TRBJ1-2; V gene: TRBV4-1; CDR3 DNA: TGCGCCAGCAGCCAGACGACAGGGGACGATGGCTGCACCTTC; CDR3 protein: CASSQTTGDDGCTF
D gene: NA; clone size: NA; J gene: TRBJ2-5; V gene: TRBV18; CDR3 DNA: TGTGCCAGCTCACGGCTCTCAGAGACCCAGTACTTC; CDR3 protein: CASSRLSETQYF
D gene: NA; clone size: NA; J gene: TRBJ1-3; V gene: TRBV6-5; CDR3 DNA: TGTGCCAGCAGTTACTATCACCCTAGCTCTGGAAACACCATATATTTT; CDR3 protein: CASSYYHPSSGNTIYF
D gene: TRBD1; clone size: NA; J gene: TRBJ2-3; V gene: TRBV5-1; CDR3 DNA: TGCGCCAGCAGCTTGGCAGGGGGCGTGTATACGCAGTATTTT; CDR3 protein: CASSLAGGVYTQYF
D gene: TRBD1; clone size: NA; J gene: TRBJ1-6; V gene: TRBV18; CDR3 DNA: TGTGCCAGCTCATCATGGGACAGGGATAATTCACCCCTCCACTTT; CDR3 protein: CASSSWDRDNSPLHF
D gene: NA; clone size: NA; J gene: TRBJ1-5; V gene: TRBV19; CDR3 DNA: TGTGCCAGTAGTAAACCGGTCAATCAGCCCCAGCATTTT; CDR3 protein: CASSKPVNQPQHF
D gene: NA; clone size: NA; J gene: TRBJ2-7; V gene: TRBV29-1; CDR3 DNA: TGCAGCGCAACGGCGGTTGACTACGAGCAGTACTTC; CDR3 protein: CSATAVDYEQYF
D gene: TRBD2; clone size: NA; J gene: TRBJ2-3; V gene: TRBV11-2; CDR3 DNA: TGTGCCAGCAGCCTCCGACGACTAGCGGGGGAACTTAGCACAGATACGCAGTATTTT; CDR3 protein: CASSLRRLAGELSTDTQYF
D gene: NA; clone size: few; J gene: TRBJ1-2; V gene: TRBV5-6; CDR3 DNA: TGTGCCAGCAGCTTCCTGGGGAGGCTAGCTAACTATGGCTACACCTTC; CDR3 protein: CASSFLGRLANYGYTF
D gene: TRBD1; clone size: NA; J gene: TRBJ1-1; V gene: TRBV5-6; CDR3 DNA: TGTGCCAGCAGGGGACAGGGGAGTTCGGAGGGCACTGAAGCTTTCTTT; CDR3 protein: CASRGQGSSEGTEAFF
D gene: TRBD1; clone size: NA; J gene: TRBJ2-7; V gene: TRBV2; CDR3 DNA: TGTGCCAGCAGCCAGGACAGGGATTCTCACGAGCAGTACTTC; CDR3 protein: CASSQDRDSHEQYF
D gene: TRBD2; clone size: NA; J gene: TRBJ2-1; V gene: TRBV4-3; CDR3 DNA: TGCGCCAGCAGCCAAGAATTGAGGACTAGCGGCGTTGAGCAGTTCTTC; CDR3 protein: CASSQELRTSGVEQFF
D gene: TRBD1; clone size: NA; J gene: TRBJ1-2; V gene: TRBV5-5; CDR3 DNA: TGTGCCAGCAGCCTACAGGGGCCTATTCATGGCTACACCTTC; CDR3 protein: CASSLQGPIHGYTF
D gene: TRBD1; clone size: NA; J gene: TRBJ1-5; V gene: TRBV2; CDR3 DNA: TGTGCCAGCCACCTTGCTGACAGGGTAAATCAGCCCCAGCATTTT; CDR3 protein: CASHLADRVNQPQHF
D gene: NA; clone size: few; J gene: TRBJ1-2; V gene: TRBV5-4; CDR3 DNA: TGTGCCAGCAGCTCCCGGGTCATGCAGTACGGCTACACCTTC; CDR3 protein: CASSSRVMQYGYTF
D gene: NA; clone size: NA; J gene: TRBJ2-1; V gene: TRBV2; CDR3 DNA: TGTGCCAGCAACCTAAACGGGAGAAGCTCCTACAATGAGCAGTTCTTC; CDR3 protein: CASNLNGRSSYNEQFF
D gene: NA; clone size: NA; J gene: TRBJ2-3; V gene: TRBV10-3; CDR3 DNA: TGTGCCATCAGTCAGACAGAAGATACGCAGTATTTT; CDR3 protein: CAISQTEDTQYF
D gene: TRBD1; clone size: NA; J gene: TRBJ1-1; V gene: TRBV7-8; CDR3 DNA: TGTGCCAGCAGCGAACAGGGGGTTGCTGAAGCTTTCTTT; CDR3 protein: CASSEQGVAEAFF
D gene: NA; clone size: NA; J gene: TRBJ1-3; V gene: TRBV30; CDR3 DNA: TGTGCCTGGACCACTTCAGGCTGGCCGACGAAGTCTGGAAACACCATATATTTT; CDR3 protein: CAWTTSGWPTKSGNTIYF
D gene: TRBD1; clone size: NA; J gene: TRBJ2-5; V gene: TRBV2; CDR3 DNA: TGTGCCAGCAGTGACCGGGACAGGGACCAAGAGACCCAGTACTTC; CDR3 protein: CASSDRDRDQETQYF
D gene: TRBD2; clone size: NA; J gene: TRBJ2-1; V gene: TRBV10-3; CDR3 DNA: TGTGCCATCAGCCTACTAGCGGAGGGTGGAAATGAGCAGTTCTTC; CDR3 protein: CAISLLAEGGNEQFF
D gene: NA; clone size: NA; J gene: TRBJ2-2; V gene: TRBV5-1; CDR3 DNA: TGCGCCAGCAGCTTGGAGGCAGGGTCCGGCGGGGAGCTGTTTTTT; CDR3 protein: CASSLEAGSGGELFF
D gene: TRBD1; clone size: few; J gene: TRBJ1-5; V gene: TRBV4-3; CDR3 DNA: TGCGCCAGCAGCCAGACAGGGAAAAATACGGTTTATAGCAATCAGCCCCAGCATTTT; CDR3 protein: CASSQTGKNTVYSNQPQHF
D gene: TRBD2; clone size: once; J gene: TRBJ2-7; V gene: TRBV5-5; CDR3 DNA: TGTGCCAGCAGCAAAGCGCGGGGGGGGACACGCTACGAGCAGTACTTC; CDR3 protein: CASSKARGGTRYEQYF
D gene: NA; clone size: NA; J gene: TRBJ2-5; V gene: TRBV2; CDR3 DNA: TGTGCCAGCAGTGAAGCTTCTAGGAAGATGGAGACCCAGTACTTC; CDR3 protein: CASSEASRKMETQYF
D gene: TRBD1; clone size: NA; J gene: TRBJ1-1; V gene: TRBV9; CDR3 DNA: TGTGCCAGCAGCGCCCGTGGACAGGGTGTTGAAGCTTTCTTT; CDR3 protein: CASSARGQGVEAFF
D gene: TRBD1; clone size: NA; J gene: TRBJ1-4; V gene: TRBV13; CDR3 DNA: TGTGCCAGCAGCCAAGATTCCGGGACAGATACAACTAATGAAAAACTGTTTTTT; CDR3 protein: CASSQDSGTDTTNEKLFF
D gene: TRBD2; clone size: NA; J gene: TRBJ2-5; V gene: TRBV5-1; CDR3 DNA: TGCGCCAGCAGCTTGGTGGCTAGCGGGGGGCAAGTGGCCCAGTACTTC; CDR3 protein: CASSLVASGGQVAQYF
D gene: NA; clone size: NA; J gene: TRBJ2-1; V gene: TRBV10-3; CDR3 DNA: TGTGCCATCAGTGTAAGCAACAGGGAAGGAGGTAACAATGAGCAGTTCTTC; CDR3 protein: CAISVSNREGGNNEQFF
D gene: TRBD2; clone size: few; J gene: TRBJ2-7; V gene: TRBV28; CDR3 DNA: TGTGCCAGCAGTTTATGTTGGCCTAGCGGGGGATACGAGCAGTACTTC; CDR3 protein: CASSLCWPSGGYEQYF
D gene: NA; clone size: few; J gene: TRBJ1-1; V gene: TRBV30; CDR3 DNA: TGTGCCTGGATAAGTTTTTGGGGCTATCCTAAATCTGAAGCTTTCTTT; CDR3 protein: CAWISFWGYPKSEAFF
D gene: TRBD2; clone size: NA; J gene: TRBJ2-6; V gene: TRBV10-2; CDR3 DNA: TGCGCCAGCAGGGCGGGGGGGGCTGGGGCCAACGTCCTGACTTTC; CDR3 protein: CASRAGGAGANVLTF
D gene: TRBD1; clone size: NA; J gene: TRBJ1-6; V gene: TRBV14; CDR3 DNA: TGTGCCAGCAGCCCCCTCCGTTCGGACAGGTTTTATTCACCCCTCCACTTT; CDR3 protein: CASSPLRSDRFYSPLHF
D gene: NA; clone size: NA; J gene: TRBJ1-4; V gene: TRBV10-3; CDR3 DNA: TGTGCCATCAGTAGACAGAATAAAGGTGAAAAACTGTTTTTT; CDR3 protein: CAISRQNKGEKLFF
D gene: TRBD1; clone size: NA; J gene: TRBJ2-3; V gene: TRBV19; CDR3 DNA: TGTGCCAGTAGTCACAGGGGAAGGCCAACAGATACGCAGTATTTT; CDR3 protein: CASSHRGRPTDTQYF
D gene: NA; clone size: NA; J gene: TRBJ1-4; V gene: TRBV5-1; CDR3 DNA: TGCGCCAGCAGCTTGGGACAGGAAAAACTGTTTTTT; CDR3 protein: CASSLGQEKLFF
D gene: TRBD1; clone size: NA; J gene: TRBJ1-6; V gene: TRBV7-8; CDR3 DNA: TGTGCCAGCAGCGACTACAGGGGGCCTTCGGGACCCCTCCACTTT; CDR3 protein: CASSDYRGPSGPLHF
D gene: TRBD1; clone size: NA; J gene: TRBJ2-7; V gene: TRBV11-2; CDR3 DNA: TGTGCCAGCAGCTTTCAGGGGGCCGCTACCTACGAGCAGTACTTC; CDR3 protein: CASSFQGAATYEQYF
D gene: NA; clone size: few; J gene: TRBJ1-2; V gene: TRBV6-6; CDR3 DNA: TGTGCCAGCAGTTACGGTTGGGGCAGATCCTATGGCTACACCTTC; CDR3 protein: CASSYGWGRSYGYTF
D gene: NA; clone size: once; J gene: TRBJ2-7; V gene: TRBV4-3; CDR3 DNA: TGCGCCAGCAGCCAAGCTGCGGGCGGGGAGAACGAGCAGTACTTC; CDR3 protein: CASSQAAGGENEQYF
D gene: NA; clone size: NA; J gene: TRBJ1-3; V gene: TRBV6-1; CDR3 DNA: TGTGCCAGCAGTGGAGCGGTCCGGAACACCATATATTTT; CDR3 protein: CASSGAVRNTIYF
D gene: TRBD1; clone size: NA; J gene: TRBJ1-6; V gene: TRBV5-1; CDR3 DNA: TGCGCCAGCAGCGGACCGGGACAGACAAATTCACCCCTCCACTTT; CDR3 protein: CASSGPGQTNSPLHF
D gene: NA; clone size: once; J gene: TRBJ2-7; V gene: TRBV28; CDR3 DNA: TGTGCCAGCAGTTTCCAGTCTATATACAGGGGGGGCGAGCAGTACTTC; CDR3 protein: CASSFQSIYRGGEQYF